This T cell receptor beta chain was recovered during a study of blood T cell repertoires in COVID-19. Across the study: Samples came from the United States, Italy and Spain, spanning acute and convalescent COVID-19. T cells, B-cell-depleted T cells, or PBMCs provided the cDNA or gDNA that served as material.

The CDR3 runs 15 residues. J was trimmed by 6 bases and V by 4 bases; bases with no gene match: 8. CDR1 and CDR2 (germline): MNHEY, SVGAGI. In the original workflow: Quantification of nucleated cells was approximated via reference gene primer amplification. Clones were sequenced by immunoSEQ multiplex PCR, and TCRdb holds only the in-frame ones, with some missing. V and J calls plus clone size are reproduced from that table; the DNA served to infer D and trimming. The sample lists 40,000 or so clones; around 85% were seen once. This receptor was obtained from a human donor in a cohort sampled during active COVID-19. Sequenced sample: peripheral blood. This chain links TRBV6-5 with TRBJ2-3; 9 nucleotides align to TRBD1. CDR3 DNA sequence: TGTGCCAGCAGTTTAACAGGGGGCTGGGAGGATACGCAGTATTTT. Amino acid sequence: CASSLTGGWEDTQYF.